Presented here are 17 T cell receptor beta chains from one specimen sequenced in a study of blood T cell repertoires in COVID-19. Generated by immunoSEQ multiplex PCR, the TCRdb table keeps only in-frame clones and is missing some. The sample lists 110,000 or so clones, over 65% seen once, with around a sixth in the top ten. Specimen: peripheral blood. Receptor source: a woman aged 60-75 years with acute or convalescent COVID-19.

The chain recombines TRBV10-3 with TRBJ1-1; no definite D call. In germline, CDR1 is ENHRY, CDR2 SYGVKD. The CDR3 loop spans 12 amino acids. The V end lost 10 bases, the J end lost 10 bases, and 19 bases lay between the germline ends. The CDR3 here is CATQPSQAVAFF. The CDR3 DNA is TGTGCCACCCAGCCGTCGCAGGCAGTAGCTTTCTTT.

The CDR3 DNA is TGTGCCAGCAGCCTTCGACTAGCGGGTACCTACAATGAGCAGTTCTTC. Translating it yields CASSLRLAGTYNEQFF. This sequence joins TRBV11-2 and TRBJ2-1; TRBD2 matches at 10 bases. Germline CDR1 reads SGHAT; CDR2 reads FQNNGV. V was clipped by 5 bases and J by 2 bases; unmatched bases: 6. This CDR3 contains 16 residues.

The rearrangement uses TRBV11-2 and TRBJ2-3, with D uncertain. The V end lost 8 bases, the J end lost 0 bases, and 6 bases lay between the germline ends. The CDR3 totals 12 residues. The germline V gene has CDR1 SGHAT and CDR2 FQNNGV. CDR3 sequence (DNA): TGTGCCAGCGGCAGAAGCACAGATACGCAGTATTTT. This gives the protein CASGRSTDTQYF. Full variable domain (missing parts from reference TRBV11-2 and TRBJ2-3): EAGVAQSPRYKIIEKRQSVAFWCNPISGHATLYWYQQILGQGPKLLIQFQNNGVVDDSQLPKDRFSAERLKGVDSTLKIQPAKLEDSAVYLCASGRSTDTQYFGPGTRLTVL.

A word on this clone: The same CDR3 also results from other DNA sequences found in this sample. This chain connects TRBV29-1 to TRBJ2-3; D may be TRBD1 (5 bases). The germline gives CDR1 SQVTM, CDR2 ANQGSEA. V lost 1 base and J lost 4, with 12 bases in between. This CDR3 has 14 amino acids. CDR3 sequence: CSVEGGRGADTQYF. In DNA form, the CDR3 reads TGCAGCGTTGAAGGGGGCCGAGGCGCAGATACGCAGTATTTT.

This sequence joins TRBV6-1 and TRBJ1-1; possible D gene TRBD1, 6 bases. Per germline, CDR1 MNHNS and CDR2 SASEGT. V lost 1 base to trimming and J lost 6 bases, with 12 bases between them. The CDR3 extends over 14 amino acids. DNA for the CDR3: TGTGCCAGCAGTGAAGGGGGGCTATCCCCTGAAGCTTTCTTT. This sequence encodes CASSEGGLSPEAFF.

The rearrangement links TRBV7-9 to TRBJ2-3; 7 nucleotides align to TRBD1. Per germline, CDR1 SEHNR and CDR2 FQNEAQ (reference sequence). The CDR3 extends over 16 amino acids. The V gene end was trimmed by 3 bases and the J gene end by 0 bases; junction bases not matched to a gene: 6. CDR3 amino acids: CASSFWTGASTDTQYF. CDR3 in DNA: TGTGCCAGCAGCTTCTGGACAGGAGCTAGCACAGATACGCAGTATTTT.

The chain has TRBV7-8 and TRBJ1-1, with D unclear. This CDR3 region has 14 residues. In germline, CDR1 is SGHVS, CDR2 FQNEAQ. With 5 bases removed from V and 1 base from J, the gap between germline ends came to 11 bases. CDR3 in DNA: TGTGCCAGCAGCCGCCGAGGTGAGAACACTGAAGCTTTCTTT. Translation: CASSRRGENTEAFF.

This chain links TRBV28 with TRBJ2-1; 14 nucleotides agree with TRBD2. Germline trimming cut 6 bases from V and 7 bases from J; bases unmatched to any gene: 8. This CDR3 contains 16 residues. The V gene's germline CDR1 is MDHEN and CDR2 SYDVKM. CDR3 loop: CASRFGLAGGHNEQFF. CDR3 in DNA: TGTGCCAGCAGGTTCGGACTAGCGGGAGGACATAATGAGCAGTTCTTC.

The chain uses TRBV3-1 (or the pseudogene TRBV3-2) and TRBJ1-1; 7 positions match TRBD1. The CDR3 is 15 residues long. The V segment lost 3 bases and the J segment 1 base; nucleotides outside the gene matches: 5. Germline CDR1 LGHDT, CDR2 YNNKEL (reference sequence). The CDR3 sequence is CASSQGSGGNTEAFF. The CDR3 DNA is TGTGCCAGCAGCCAGGGCTCAGGGGGGAACACTGAAGCTTTCTTT.

The V call is TRBV24-1, the J call TRBJ2-7; D unresolved. Germline-derived CDR1 and CDR2 are KGHDR and SFDVKD. The V and J ends lost 4 bases and 5 bases respectively, with 14 bases between them. CDR3 length: 14 residues. CDR3 nucleotide sequence: TGTGCCACCAGTGAATCAAGTTTCTCAGACGAGCAGTACTTC. Residues: CATSESSFSDEQYF.

This clone showed up just once. This chain connects TRBV7-8 to TRBJ2-7; D might be TRBD1 (5 bases). CDR1 and CDR2 (germline): SGHVS, FQNEAQ. The CDR3 has 15 residues. Trimming cost V 3 bases and J 4 bases, with 16 bases left between them. The DNA for the CDR3 is TGTGCCAGCAGCTTTGCACAGGCAACCACATACGAGCAGTACTTC. This gives the protein CASSFAQATTYEQYF. The full variable domain, in which reference TRBV7-8 and TRBJ2-7 provide the parts outside the CDR3, is GAGVSQSPRYKVAKRGQDVALRCDPISGHVSLFWYQQALGQGPEFLTYFQNEAQLDKSGLPSDRFFAERPEGSVSTLKIQRTQQEDSAVYLCASSFAQATTYEQYFGPGTRLTVT.

This clone was seen a few times. V usage is TRBV4-3 and J usage is TRBJ1-2; a possible D gene is TRBD1 (6 bases). The CDR3 is 15 amino acids. The V end lost 2 bases, the J end lost 4 bases, and 14 bases lay between the germline ends. Germline CDR1 reads LGHNA; CDR2 reads YSLEER. CDR3 residues: CASSQYRDRGYGYTF. CDR3 DNA sequence: TGCGCCAGCAGCCAATACAGGGACCGAGGCTATGGCTACACCTTC.

V is TRBV2 and J is TRBJ1-5, with D possibly TRBD1 on 6 matching bases. Trimming took off 3 bases at V and 6 bases at J, with 12 bases between the two ends. Per germline, CDR1 SNHLY and CDR2 FYNNEI. This CDR3 comprises 14 residues. CDR3 protein: CASSDSGAFQPQHF. CDR3 nucleotides: TGTGCCAGCAGTGATTCAGGGGCGTTTCAGCCCCAGCATTTT.

The chain joins TRBV6-1 to TRBJ1-4, with a possible D match to TRBD1 (6 bases). CDR3 length: 16 amino acids. CDR1 is MNHNS and CDR2 is SASEGT in the germline V gene. V was trimmed by 2 bases and J by 8 bases, leaving 18 bases between them. In DNA, the CDR3 is TGTGCCAGCAGTGAAACGGACACAACGAGGGGGGAAAAACTGTTTTTT. Its translation: CASSETDTTRGEKLFF.

The rearrangement joins TRBV2 to TRBJ1-1, with a tentative D call TRBD1 (6 bases). In germline, CDR1 is SNHLY, CDR2 FYNNEI. Trimming took 4 bases from V and 10 from J, leaving 16 bases between them. The CDR3 spans 13 residues. CDR3 in amino acids: CASSAITGRAAFF. Written as DNA, the CDR3 is TGTGCCAGCAGTGCGATTACAGGGCGGGCAGCTTTCTTT.

V and J are TRBV18 and TRBJ2-1, with 13 bases that match TRBD2. Germline values: CDR1 KGHSH, CDR2 LQKENI. The CDR3 is 14 residues long. V shed 6 bases, J shed 8 bases, and the junction held 4 bases outside the gene matches. CDR3 in amino acids: CASSTSGGAYEQFF. In DNA form, the CDR3 reads TGTGCCAGCTCCACTAGCGGGGGGGCCTATGAGCAGTTCTTC. Full variable domain (remainder filled in from reference TRBV18 and TRBJ2-1): NAGVMQNPRHLVRRRGQEARLRCSPMKGHSHVYWYRQLPEEGLKFMVYLQKENIIDESGMPKERFSAEFPKEGPSILRIQQVVRGDSAAYFCASSTSGGAYEQFFGPGTRLTVL.

This clone was seen a handful of times. The rearrangement links TRBV7-8 to TRBJ2-1; TRBD2 might be the D (8 bases). The V end lost 6 bases, the J end lost 3 bases, and 15 bases lay between the germline ends. Per the germline V gene, CDR1 is SGHVS and CDR2 is FQNEAQ. This CDR3 has 15 amino acids. CDR3 bases: TGTGCCAGCAGTCAGCGGGGGACAGACTACAATGAGCAGTTCTTC. Protein sequence: CASSQRGTDYNEQFF.